This passage covers 26 T cell receptor beta chains from one sample sequenced in a study of CD8 T cells in Susac syndrome. 0.5 to 1 ug RNA was reverse transcribed with random hexamers. TCRdb analysed the immunoSEQ multiplex PCR reads with MiXCR anew, one entry per CDR3 protein. Of some 63,000 distinct CDR3 sequences listed, approximately 94% were seen once; the top ten hold under 0.6%. Sequencing was performed on CD8+ T cells from PBMCs. These receptors originate from a human donor with multiple sclerosis.

V gene TRBV20-1 combines with J gene TRBJ1-1, with D possibly being TRBD1 (6 bases). This CDR3 has 16 amino acids. The V end was cut by 1 base, the J end by 1 base, with 16 bases between. The germline V gene encodes CDR1 DFQATT and CDR2 SNEGSKA (reference sequence). CDR3 coding DNA: TGCAGTGCTAGAGCCGGGGTCTCAGGGGCGAACACTGAAGCTTTCTTT. Amino acid sequence: CSARAGVSGANTEAFF.

This chain uses TRBV27 with TRBJ2-4; no clear D gene. Between the trimmed V and J ends, which lost 8 bases and 0 bases, there was a span of 11 bases. CDR3 length: 14 amino acids. CDR1 and CDR2 from the germline V gene are MNHEY and SMNVEV (reference sequence). The CDR3 nucleotides are TGTGCCAGCTTCGGTGGGATAGCCAAAAACATTCAGTACTTC. This gives the protein CASFGGIAKNIQYF.

The chain couples TRBV3-1 to TRBJ1-1; D is uncertain. Trimming left V 0 bases short and J 1 base short, with 9 bases between. This CDR3 is built from 15 residues. CDR1 LGHDT and CDR2 YNNKEL come from the germline V gene (reference sequence). CDR3 DNA sequence: TGTGCCAGCAGCCAAGAACCCGGAGCGAACACTGAAGCTTTCTTT. The encoded protein is CASSQEPGANTEAFF.

Written as DNA, the CDR3 is TGCGCCAGCAGCTTGGATCCAGGACCGAACACTGAAGCTTTCTTT. It codes for CASSLDPGPNTEAFF. The V gene is TRBV5-1, the J gene TRBJ1-1; D ambiguous. V lost 0 bases and J 1 base, leaving 10 bases between the germline ends. The germline gives CDR1 SGHRS, CDR2 YFSETQ. The CDR3 is 15 amino acids.

V usage is TRBV20-1 and J usage is TRBJ2-2; 9 bases map to TRBD1. This CDR3 is built from 15 residues. Germline V gene sequence: CDR1 DFQATT, CDR2 SNEGSKA (reference sequence). V lost 5 bases to trimming and J lost 7 bases; unmatched junction nucleotides: 11. CDR3 DNA sequence: TGCAGTGCTTACCCAAGGGGACAGGGTGTCGGGGAGCTGTTTTTT. It specifies CSAYPRGQGVGELFF.

The chain is built from TRBV2 and TRBJ2-5; D gene ambiguous. CDR1 and CDR2 from the germline V gene are SNHLY and FYNNEI. This CDR3 region has 14 residues. Between the trimmed V and J ends, which lost 1 base and 5 bases, there was a span of 11 bases. In nucleotides, the CDR3 is TGTGCCAGCAGTGAAGATGGCTTGGGGGAGACCCAGTACTTC. Amino acids: CASSEDGLGETQYF.

This clonotype was observed a single time. The chain is built from TRBV7-9 and TRBJ1-2; D may be TRBD1 (6 bases). This CDR3 is built from 14 residues. The V end was cut by 5 bases, the J end by 5 bases, with 15 bases between. The V gene's germline CDR1 is SEHNR and CDR2 FQNEAQ (reference sequence). CDR3 coding DNA: TGTGCCAGCAGCAACCCGGACAGACTTTATGGCTACACCTTC. This sequence encodes CASSNPDRLYGYTF.

This clonotype was observed once. The rearrangement uses TRBV27 and TRBJ1-5; a weak D match, TRBD1 (6 bases). The CDR3 length is 19 residues. V lost 4 bases, J lost 1 base, and 23 bases lay in between. Germline CDR1 MNHEY, CDR2 SMNVEV (reference sequence). The CDR3 DNA is TGTGCCAGCAGTTCCGAACCAACTACGACAGGAGGCAGCAATCAGCCCCAGCATTTT. Protein sequence: CASSSEPTTTGGSNQPQHF.

J is TRBJ2-6 and V is TRBV5-6; no definite D call. CDR1 SGHDT and CDR2 YYEEEE come from the germline V gene. Trimming removed 0 bases from V and 0 bases from J, with 1 base in between. The CDR3 runs 14 residues. The CDR3 sequence: CASSLGSGANVLTF. For the CDR3, the DNA is TGTGCCAGCAGCTTGGGCTCTGGGGCCAACGTCCTGACTTTC.

This clonotype appeared once. The chain links TRBV28 to TRBJ1-1, with D maybe TRBD1 (5 bases). Germline assignment: CDR1 MDHEN and CDR2 SYDVKM. CDR3 length: 15 amino acids. Trimming cost V 5 bases and J 3 bases, with 16 bases left between them. CDR3 DNA sequence: TGTGCCAGCAGTCCGGTGGGGCAGGCAGACACTGAAGCTTTCTTT. Translation: CASSPVGQADTEAFF.

The CDR3: CASSPLGADNQPQHF. CDR3 sequence (DNA): TGTGCCAGCAGCCCCCTTGGGGCGGACAATCAGCCCCAGCATTTT. The V gene is TRBV4-2, the J gene TRBJ1-5; D is perhaps TRBD1 (5 bases). Between the trimmed V and J ends, which lost 4 bases and 3 bases, there was a span of 13 bases. The CDR3 extends over 15 amino acids. Germline loops: CDR1 LGHNA, CDR2 YNFKEQ.

V and J are TRBV3-1 and TRBJ2-7; TRBD2 matches at 12 bases. CDR1 LGHDT and CDR2 YNNKEL come from the germline V gene (reference sequence). There are 19 residues in the CDR3. The V gene end was trimmed by 1 base and the J gene end by 1 base; junction bases not matched to a gene: 11. CDR3 DNA: TGTGCCAGCAGCCAAGTTCGTGGTCGGCTAGCGGGAGGGTCCTACGAGCAGTACTTC. Its protein is CASSQVRGRLAGGSYEQYF.

The chain uses TRBV12-3 or TRBV12-4 and TRBJ2-5, with 7 bases identical to TRBD2. The CDR3 runs 15 residues. V shed 6 bases, J shed 2 bases, and the junction held 9 bases outside the gene matches. CDR3 sequence reads: CASRALAGGQETQYF. DNA for the CDR3: TGTGCCAGCAGGGCCTTAGCGGGCGGACAAGAGACCCAGTACTTC.

CDR3 in amino acids: CASRQQKYQETQYF. CDR3 sequence (DNA): TGTGCCAGCAGACAACAGAAGTACCAAGAGACCCAGTACTTC. The rearrangement uses TRBV7-3 and TRBJ2-5; no clear D gene. The CDR3 totals 14 residues. V gave up 6 bases and J gave up 0 bases, with 11 bases separating them. Germline CDR1 SGHTA, CDR2 FQGTGA.

This clonotype was counted a single time. V gene TRBV6-2 or TRBV6-3 combines with J gene TRBJ2-7, with D uncertain. The V end lost 2 bases, the J end lost 5 bases, and 13 bases lay between the germline ends. CDR3 size: 14 residues. Germline loops: CDR1 MNHEY, CDR2 SVGEGT. The CDR3 sequence: CASSYGQSLDEQYF. The CDR3 coding sequence is TGTGCCAGCAGTTACGGGCAGTCTCTAGACGAGCAGTACTTC.

This chain joins TRBV4-1 and TRBJ1-5; D is possibly TRBD1 (5 bases). The germline V gene encodes CDR1 MGHRA and CDR2 YSYEKL. CDR3 length: 15 amino acids. The V end lost 0 bases, the J end lost 10 bases, and 16 bases lay between the germline ends. The CDR3 DNA sequence: TGCGCCAGCAGCCAAGATGATAGCGGGTGGGGCCCCCAGCATTTT. Encoded protein: CASSQDDSGWGPQHF.

The CDR3 spells CASSQFGDSYNSPLHF. The CDR3 DNA sequence: TGCGCCAGCAGTCAGTTCGGGGATTCCTATAATTCACCCCTCCACTTT. The rearrangement links TRBV23-1 to TRBJ1-6; D unclear. TRBV23-1 has ORF status, its function being uncertain. The V and J ends lost 3 bases and 1 base respectively, with 10 bases between them. This CDR3 contains 16 residues.

This chain joins TRBV5-6 and TRBJ2-7; the D is unclear. The germline V gene has CDR1 SGHDT and CDR2 YYEEEE. Trimming removed 2 bases from V and 0 bases from J, with 9 bases in between. The CDR3 is made up of 14 amino acids. The CDR3 spells CASSFIPSSYEQYF. DNA for the CDR3: TGTGCCAGCAGCTTCATACCCAGCTCCTACGAGCAGTACTTC.

The chain links TRBV19 to TRBJ1-1; 8 bases match TRBD1. V shed 5 bases and J 4 bases; nucleotides not matched to a gene: 9. Per the germline V gene, CDR1 is LNHDA and CDR2 is SQIVND (reference sequence). The CDR3 consists of 15 residues. The CDR3 nucleotides are TGTGCCAGTAGTTGGAGAGGCACAGGGGGCACTGAAGCTTTCTTT. Protein sequence: CASSWRGTGGTEAFF.

CDR3 coding DNA: TGTGCCAGCAGCCAGACTAGCGGGGGGGACTACGAGCAGTACTTC. Its translation: CASSQTSGGDYEQYF. The chain employs TRBV7-9 and TRBJ2-7; TRBD2 matches 14 bases. Germline V gives CDR1 SEHNR, CDR2 FQNEAQ (reference sequence). The CDR3 contains 15 residues. Trimming at V came to 5 bases and at J to 3 bases, leaving 3 bases not matched to a gene.

The V gene is TRBV12-3 or TRBV12-4, the J gene TRBJ2-3, with TRBD2 matching 11 bases. V lost 7 bases, J lost 3 bases, and 3 bases stayed unmatched. This CDR3 region has 14 residues. DNA of the CDR3: TGTGCCAGCAACCTAGCGGGGGGAACAGATACGCAGTATTTT. Amino acid sequence: CASNLAGGTDTQYF.

The chain's CDR3 is CASSLLGTGGKYEQYF. In DNA, the CDR3 is TGTGCCAGCAGCCTACTAGGGACAGGGGGGAAGTACGAGCAGTACTTC. This chain connects TRBV13 to TRBJ2-7, with 11 bases lining up with TRBD1. This CDR3 contains 16 residues. V was pared by 5 bases and J by 4 bases, with 10 bases of the junction left unmatched. CDR1 is PRHDT, CDR2 FYEKMQ, per germline (reference sequence).

The chain recombines TRBV9 with TRBJ2-3, with D maybe TRBD1 (6 bases). The V gene's germline CDR1 is SGDLS and CDR2 YYNGEE. V dropped 4 bases and J dropped 0 bases, with 15 bases sitting between them. The CDR3 has 16 amino acids. The chain's CDR3 is CASSTWDTGSTDTQYF. In DNA form, the CDR3 reads TGTGCCAGCAGCACCTGGGACACTGGGAGCACAGATACGCAGTATTTT.

The chain links TRBV4-3 to TRBJ2-3; no clear D. CDR1 is LGHNA and CDR2 is YSLEER in the germline V gene. Deletions cut 1 base from V and 5 bases from J, with 4 bases between. The length of the CDR3 is 12 residues. CDR3 sequence: CASSQAGDTQYF. The CDR3 DNA sequence: TGCGCCAGCAGCCAAGCGGGAGATACGCAGTATTTT.

This chain uses TRBV9 with TRBJ1-1, with 7 bases aligning to TRBD1. The CDR3 runs to 14 residues. Germline assignment: CDR1 SGDLS and CDR2 YYNGEE. V trimming: 3 bases; J trimming: 0 bases; junction bases outside the gene matches: 2. For the CDR3, the DNA is TGTGCCAGCAGCGCGGACAGGTTGAACACTGAAGCTTTCTTT. Translated: CASSADRLNTEAFF.

The V gene is TRBV29-1, the J gene TRBJ1-1; D is uncertain. Germline values: CDR1 SQVTM, CDR2 ANQGSEA. The CDR3 spans 11 residues. V lost 5 bases, J lost 0 bases, and 4 bases lay in between. This CDR3 reads CSVPLNTEAFF. The CDR3 DNA follows: TGCAGCGTTCCGTTGAACACTGAAGCTTTCTTT. Variable domain in full (rest from reference TRBV29-1 and TRBJ1-1): SAVISQKPSRDICQRGTSLTIQCQVDSQVTMMFWYRQQPGQSLTLIATANQGSEATYESGFVIDKFPISRPNLTFSTLTVSNMSPEDSSIYLCSVPLNTEAFFGQGTRLTVV.